These T cell receptor beta chains were read from a single sample in a study of human versus mouse CDR3 diversity and MHC coevolution. TCRdb keeps only in-frame clones here, not all; method: immunoSEQ multiplex PCR. Of 60,000 to 95,000 clones listed, around 90% are singletons. Material for sequencing was naive CD4+ T cells from blood. Every receptor here comes from a person aged 25 to 69 in good health. Each CDR3 is given without its conserved first and last residue. Fields, in order: V gene, J gene, CDR3 protein.

V: TRBV7-9
J: TRBJ2-1
CDR3: ASSPHNEQF

V: TRBV5-5
J: TRBJ1-3
CDR3: ASSRAGSGGNTIY

V: TRBV10-2
J: TRBJ2-1
CDR3: ASSETGGGNEQF

V: TRBV9
J: TRBJ2-1
CDR3: ASSVGLAGLNEQF

V: TRBV10-3
J: TRBJ1-2
CDR3: AISEGLVGYT

V: TRBV5-1
J: TRBJ1-3
CDR3: ASSQGTGGNTIY

V: TRBV9
J: TRBJ2-1
CDR3: ASSPRLAAYNEQF

V: TRBV6-1
J: TRBJ1-2
CDR3: ASSGTTGFYGYT

V: TRBV2
J: TRBJ1-2
CDR3: ASSLGTGGYGYT

V: TRBV9
J: TRBJ2-3
CDR3: ASSVPLAGHTDTQY

V: TRBV27
J: TRBJ1-5
CDR3: ASSPTGYNQPQH

V: TRBV4-1
J: TRBJ1-2
CDR3: ASSPHRLPNYGYT

V: TRBV12-5
J: TRBJ1-1
CDR3: ASGPRTGEYLFEAF

V: TRBV28
J: TRBJ2-7
CDR3: ASSFVGYEQY

V: TRBV30
J: TRBJ2-1
CDR3: AWSIRGREQF

V: TRBV6-6
J: TRBJ1-3
CDR3: ASSLDRASTGNTIY

V: TRBV5-5
J: TRBJ1-2
CDR3: ASSYFTGQSSDLT

V: TRBV4-1
J: TRBJ2-3
CDR3: ASSQARGGAGDTQY

V: TRBV10-1
J: TRBJ2-5
CDR3: ASSRQVGETQY

V: TRBV11-2
J: TRBJ2-7
CDR3: ASSTRQGDYEQY

V: TRBV28
J: TRBJ2-7
CDR3: ASSSGQTYEQY

V: TRBV4-1
J: TRBJ1-2
CDR3: ASSLLPDSNYGYT

V: TRBV5-6
J: TRBJ1-1
CDR3: ASSLRLRAGGTEAF

V: TRBV5-5
J: TRBJ2-6
CDR3: ASSLGGGGANVLT

V: TRBV5-4
J: TRBJ2-7
CDR3: ASSPRRGVHEQY

V: TRBV4-1
J: TRBJ2-7
CDR3: ASSPLPGQGSHEQY

V: TRBV28
J: TRBJ2-5
CDR3: ASSFLYRGQETQY

V: TRBV19
J: TRBJ1-1
CDR3: ASSKGVVGSEAF

V: TRBV27
J: TRBJ2-5
CDR3: ASSNRVRETQY

V: TRBV19
J: TRBJ2-5
CDR3: ASSLAGGTETQY

V: TRBV10-3
J: TRBJ2-5
CDR3: AISPTGVGETQY

V: TRBV2
J: TRBJ1-4
CDR3: ASIDRGREKLF

V: TRBV2
J: TRBJ2-1
CDR3: ASSGLTARDNEQF

V: TRBV6-1
J: TRBJ1-1
CDR3: ASSEHYREGTEAF

V: TRBV5-6
J: TRBJ2-7
CDR3: ASSLVRGSEQY

V: TRBV2
J: TRBJ1-5
CDR3: ASSDRPGVQPQH

V: TRBV10-3
J: TRBJ2-7
CDR3: AISDRGYEQY

V: TRBV30
J: TRBJ1-1
CDR3: VRKGQGNTEAF

V: TRBV19
J: TRBJ1-5
CDR3: ATHPQGLSNQPQH

V: TRBV10-3
J: TRBJ1-3
CDR3: AISESRGPGNTIY

V: TRBV7-9
J: TRBJ2-7
CDR3: ASSPQDRGPYEQY

V: TRBV6-1
J: TRBJ2-7
CDR3: ASSEVPGTGPY

V: TRBV6-1
J: TRBJ2-7
CDR3: ASKLAVSEQY

V: TRBV6-1
J: TRBJ1-1
CDR3: ASSEISVGRGTF

V: TRBV30
J: TRBJ2-5
CDR3: ACWASGEETQY

V: TRBV5-8
J: TRBJ2-5
CDR3: ASNRAQETQY

V: TRBV11-1
J: TRBJ2-7
CDR3: ASSLGLGRYEQY

V: TRBV5-4
J: TRBJ2-1
CDR3: ASSLVGGSSYNEQF

V: TRBV5-4
J: TRBJ1-1
CDR3: ASSRRTGGMNTEAF

V: TRBV10-3
J: TRBJ2-5
CDR3: AINRGQGKETQY

V: TRBV6-5
J: TRBJ2-7
CDR3: ASRPRTTSYEQY

V: TRBV6-4
J: TRBJ2-6
CDR3: ASSRLGQASSGANVLT

V: TRBV4-1
J: TRBJ2-5
CDR3: ASSQDLYIGQGESYGQY

V: TRBV6-1
J: TRBJ1-5
CDR3: ASSVTGGNNQPQH

V: TRBV2
J: TRBJ2-1
CDR3: ASSRTSGIYNEQF

V: TRBV5-1
J: TRBJ1-1
CDR3: ASSLSTVVNTEAF

V: TRBV19
J: TRBJ1-1
CDR3: ASSSDTGGTEAF